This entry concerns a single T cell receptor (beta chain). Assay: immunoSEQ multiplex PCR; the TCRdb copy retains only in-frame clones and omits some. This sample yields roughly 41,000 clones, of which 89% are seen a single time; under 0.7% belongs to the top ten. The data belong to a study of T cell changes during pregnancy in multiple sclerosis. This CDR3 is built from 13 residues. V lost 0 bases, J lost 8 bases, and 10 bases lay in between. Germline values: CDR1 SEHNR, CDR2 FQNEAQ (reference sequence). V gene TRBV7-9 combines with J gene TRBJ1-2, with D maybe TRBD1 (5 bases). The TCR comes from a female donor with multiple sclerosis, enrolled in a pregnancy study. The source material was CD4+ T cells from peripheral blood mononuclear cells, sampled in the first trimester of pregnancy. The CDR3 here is CASSLAGAAGYTF. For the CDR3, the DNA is TGTGCCAGCAGCTTAGCAGGGGCAGCGGGCTACACCTTC.